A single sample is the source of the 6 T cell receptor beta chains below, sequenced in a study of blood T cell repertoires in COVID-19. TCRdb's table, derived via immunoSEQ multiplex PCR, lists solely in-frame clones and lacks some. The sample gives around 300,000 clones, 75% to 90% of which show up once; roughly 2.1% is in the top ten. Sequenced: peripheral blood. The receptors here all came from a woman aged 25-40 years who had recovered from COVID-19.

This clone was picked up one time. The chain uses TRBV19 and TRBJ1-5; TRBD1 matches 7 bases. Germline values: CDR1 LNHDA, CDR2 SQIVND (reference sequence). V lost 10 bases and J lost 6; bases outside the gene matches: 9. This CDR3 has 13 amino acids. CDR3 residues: CATRDSYSQPQHF. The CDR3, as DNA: TGTGCCACCCGGGACAGTTACAGTCAGCCCCAGCATTTT.

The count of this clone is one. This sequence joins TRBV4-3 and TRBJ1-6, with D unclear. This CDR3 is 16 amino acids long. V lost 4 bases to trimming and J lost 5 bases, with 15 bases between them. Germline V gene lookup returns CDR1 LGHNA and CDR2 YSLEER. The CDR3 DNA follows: TGCGCCAGCAGCCCCGGGTCTGGTCACGATAATTCACCCCTCCACTTT. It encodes CASSPGSGHDNSPLHF.

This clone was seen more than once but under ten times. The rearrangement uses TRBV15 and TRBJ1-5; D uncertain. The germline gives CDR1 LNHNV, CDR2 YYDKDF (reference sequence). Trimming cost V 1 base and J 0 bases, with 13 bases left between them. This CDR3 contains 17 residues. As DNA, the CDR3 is TGTGCCACCAGCAGAGTCCTCAGAGGGATTAGCAATCAGCCCCAGCATTTT. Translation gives CATSRVLRGISNQPQHF. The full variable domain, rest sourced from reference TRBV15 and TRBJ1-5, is DAMVIQNPRYQVTQFGKPVTLSCSQTLNHNVMYWYQQKSSQAPKLLFHYYDKDFNNEADTPDNFQSRRPNTSFCFLDIRSPGLGDTAMYLCATSRVLRGISNQPQHFGDGTRLSIL.

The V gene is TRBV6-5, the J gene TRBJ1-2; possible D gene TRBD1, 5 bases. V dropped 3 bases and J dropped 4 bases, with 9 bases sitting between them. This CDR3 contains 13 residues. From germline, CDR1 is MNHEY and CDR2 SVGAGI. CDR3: CASSYTQGYGYTF. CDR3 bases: TGTGCCAGCAGTTATACCCAGGGCTATGGCTACACCTTC.

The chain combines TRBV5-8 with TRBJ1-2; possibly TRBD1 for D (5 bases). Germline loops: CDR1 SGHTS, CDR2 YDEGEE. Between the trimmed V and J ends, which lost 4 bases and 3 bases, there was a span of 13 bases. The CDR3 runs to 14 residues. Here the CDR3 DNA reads TGTGCCAGCAGCATGCAGGGAGGGTACTATGGCTACACCTTC. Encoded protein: CASSMQGGYYGYTF.

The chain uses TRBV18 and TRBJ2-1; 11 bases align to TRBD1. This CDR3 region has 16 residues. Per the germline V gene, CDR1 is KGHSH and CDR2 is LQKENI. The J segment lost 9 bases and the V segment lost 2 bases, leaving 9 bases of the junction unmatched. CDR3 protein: CASSPKTGTGGSEQFF. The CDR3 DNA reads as TGTGCCAGCTCACCAAAAACCGGGACAGGGGGAAGTGAGCAGTTCTTC.